A selection of T cell receptor beta chains follows, all from one sample in a study of blood T cell repertoires in COVID-19. TCRdb's copy holds only in-frame clones and misses some; the assay was immunoSEQ multiplex PCR. Of over 95,000 clones listed, roughly 81% were seen once; the top ten hold roughly a tenth. Specimen: peripheral blood. The receptors originated from a human donor in a cohort sampled during active COVID-19. Both conserved end residues are part of each CDR3. A D gene is named only where the DNA matches it firmly. Size values are once, few and many counts, or a class for expanded clones, and some rows have none.

13	TRBV30	TRBJ1-2	few	NA	CAWSRVVAYGYTF	TGTGCCTGGAGTAGAGTCGTTGCCTATGGCTACACCTTC
15	TRBV9	TRBJ2-3	NA	NA	CASSVVAGTADTQYF	TGTGCCAGCAGCGTAGTTGCGGGGACGGCAGATACGCAGTATTTT
13	TRBV5-6	TRBJ1-6	NA	NA	CASSLSGVSPLHF	TGTGCCAGCAGCTTGTCTGGAGTTTCACCCCTCCACTTT
15	TRBV11-1	TRBJ2-1	NA	TRBD2	CASSLAGGWDNEQFF	TGTGCCAGCAGCCTAGCGGGGGGGTGGGACAATGAGCAGTTCTTC
16	TRBV12-5	TRBJ2-1	few	TRBD1	CASGPRGLVWYNEQFF	TGTGCTAGTGGTCCCAGGGGGCTAGTCTGGTACAATGAGCAGTTCTTC
15	TRBV7-9	TRBJ2-1	once	TRBD1	CASSPRTGKYNEQFF	TGTGCCAGCAGCCCCCGGACAGGGAAATACAATGAGCAGTTCTTC
16	TRBV5-1	TRBJ2-3	NA	TRBD2	CASSFAGVGVPDTQYF	TGCGCCAGCAGCTTCGCGGGGGTGGGAGTGCCAGATACGCAGTATTTT
14	TRBV19	TRBJ2-1	NA	TRBD2	CASSSSGTYNEQFF	TGTGCCAGTTCCTCTAGCGGAACCTACAATGAGCAGTTCTTC
14	TRBV6-5	TRBJ1-2	NA	NA	CASSHHPSQDGYTF	TGTGCCAGCAGTCACCACCCAAGTCAGGATGGCTACACCTTC
15	TRBV19	TRBJ1-3	few	TRBD1	CASSRGQSSGNTIYF	TGTGCCAGTAGTAGGGGACAGAGCTCTGGAAACACCATATATTTT
19	TRBV9	TRBJ1-2	NA	TRBD1	CASSAPLRGQGADDYGYTF	TGTGCCAGCAGCGCCCCACTCCGGGGACAGGGAGCCGATGACTATGGCTACACCTTC
12	TRBV6-2/TRBV6-3	TRBJ1-4	NA	NA	CASSTISEKLFF	TGTGCCAGCAGTACCATAAGCGAAAAACTGTTTTTT
15	TRBV5-4	TRBJ2-1	NA	TRBD1	CASSPTGAIYNEQFF	TGTGCCAGCAGCCCAACAGGGGCGATCTACAATGAGCAGTTCTTC
18	TRBV5-6	TRBJ1-1	few	TRBD1	CASSLAGTGDSWNTEAFF	TGTGCCAGCAGCTTGGCCGGGACAGGGGACTCTTGGAACACTGAAGCTTTCTTT
17	TRBV14	TRBJ2-2	once	NA	CASSQDLGRIEGGELFF	TGTGCCAGCAGCCAAGATCTAGGTCGCATAGAAGGCGGGGAGCTGTTTTTT
14	TRBV19	TRBJ1-5	NA	NA	CASSGLISNQPQHF	TGTGCCAGTAGCGGACTGATCAGCAATCAGCCCCAGCATTTT
13	TRBV3-1/TRBV3-2	TRBJ1-1	NA	TRBD1	CASSRTGWTEAFF	TGTGCCAGCAGCCGGACAGGGTGGACTGAAGCTTTCTTT
13	TRBV20-1	TRBJ2-7	NA	NA	CSASQQAGYEQYF	TGCAGTGCTAGTCAACAGGCCGGCTACGAGCAGTACTTC
15	TRBV6-5	TRBJ2-7	NA	NA	CASSYEPGDRYEQYF	TGTGCCAGCAGTTACGAGCCAGGGGATCGTTACGAGCAGTACTTC
12	TRBV6-2/TRBV6-3	TRBJ1-5	few	NA	CASSYSGKPQHF	TGTGCCAGCAGTTACTCTGGCAAGCCCCAGCATTTT
12	TRBV29-1	TRBJ2-5	few	NA	CSVRTAQETQYF	TGCAGCGTCCGGACAGCCCAAGAGACCCAGTACTTC
15	TRBV7-9	TRBJ1-6	NA	NA	CASSLAGSNNSPLHF	TGTGCCAGCAGCTTAGCTGGGAGTAATAATTCACCCCTCCACTTT
13	TRBV11-3	TRBJ2-7	NA	NA	CASSPQAETEQYF	TGTGCCAGCAGCCCCCAAGCCGAAACCGAGCAGTACTTC
13	TRBV6-6	TRBJ2-7	once	NA	CASSYSSAYEQYF	TGTGCCAGCAGTTACTCATCAGCCTACGAGCAGTACTTC
15	TRBV6-4	TRBJ1-2	NA	TRBD1	CASSDQGGIVGGYTF	TGTGCCAGCAGTGATCAAGGGGGCATTGTAGGTGGCTACACCTTC
12	TRBV13	TRBJ2-3	few	NA	CASSFPTRRQYF	TGTGCCAGCAGCTTTCCCACGCGAAGGCAGTATTTT
16	TRBV5-6	TRBJ1-6	NA	NA	CASSFWRGNTDSPLHF	TGTGCCAGCAGCTTTTGGCGGGGCAATACGGATTCACCCCTCCACTTT
16	TRBV4-1	TRBJ2-7	NA	NA	CASSQEKRLAGHEQYF	TGCGCCAGCAGCCAAGAAAAAAGGCTAGCAGGCCACGAGCAGTACTTC
16	TRBV7-8	TRBJ2-7	few	TRBD2	CASSLAVSSGRHEQYF	TGTGCCAGCAGCTTAGCAGTTTCTAGCGGGCGGCACGAGCAGTACTTC
16	TRBV11-2	TRBJ2-3	NA	TRBD2	CASSLTLSGSADTQYF	TGTGCCAGCAGCTTAACGCTTAGCGGGAGTGCAGATACGCAGTATTTT
14	TRBV5-5	TRBJ1-2	NA	NA	CASSLGDRIYGYTF	TGTGCCAGCAGCTTGGGAGACAGAATCTATGGCTACACCTTC
16	TRBV7-2	TRBJ2-5	NA	NA	CASSFESGWSEETQYF	TGTGCCAGCAGCTTTGAGTCAGGGTGGTCGGAGGAGACCCAGTACTTC
14	TRBV7-2	TRBJ1-1	NA	TRBD1	CASSYRDRDTEAFF	TGTGCCAGCAGCTACCGGGACAGGGACACTGAAGCTTTCTTT
15	TRBV6-2/TRBV6-3	TRBJ1-4	NA	NA	CASSYEGRANEKLFF	TGTGCCAGCAGTTACGAGGGCAGAGCCAATGAAAAACTGTTTTTT
13	TRBV7-2	TRBJ1-5	few	NA	CASSLILDQPQHF	TGTGCCAGCAGCTTAATTTTAGATCAGCCCCAGCATTTT
10	TRBV29-1	TRBJ2-1	few	NA	CSLWENEQFF	TGCAGCTTATGGGAGAATGAGCAGTTCTTC
13	TRBV10-3	TRBJ2-1	NA	NA	CAISARERNEQFF	TGTGCCATCAGTGCACGGGAGCGCAATGAGCAGTTCTTC
13	TRBV7-2	TRBJ2-3	NA	NA	CASSLVLADTQYF	TGTGCCAGCAGCTTAGTACTCGCAGATACGCAGTATTTT
13	TRBV2	TRBJ1-2	NA	NA	CASRGAWNYGYTF	TGTGCCAGCAGAGGGGCGTGGAACTATGGCTACACCTTC
14	TRBV7-2	TRBJ1-5	few	TRBD1	CASSPGTGIQPQHF	TGTGCCAGCAGCCCTGGGACAGGGATCCAGCCCCAGCATTTT
14	TRBV5-4	TRBJ2-7	NA	TRBD2	CASSFERGGREQYF	TGTGCCAGCAGCTTTGAGCGGGGGGGCCGCGAGCAGTACTTC